What follows describes a single T cell receptor (beta chain). The antigen this receptor binds is unknown. Base qualities were left out, and no much larger clone turns up one base away. Donors were healthy HIV-negative adults with no recently reported acute infections or vaccinations. Every donor was a Caucasian adult living in Nashville, Tennessee, USA. For unsorted samples, 85 million to 100 million PBMCs were counted, and genomic DNA was extracted using the QIAamp DNA Blood Mini kit. Blood was obtained by leukapheresis, after which PBMCs were separated by Ficoll-Histopaque density gradient centrifugation and cryopreserved in liquid nitrogen vapor phase. Using the deep immunoSEQ assay, TCR CDR3 regions were amplified from genomic DNA by multiplex PCR. Extracted genomic DNA from each cell subset was spread evenly across all wells of several immunoSEQ 96-well plates, with each plate serving as a replicate. For unsorted PBMC, 300 ng genomic DNA, equal to approximately 30,000 T cell genomes, was loaded into each replicate PCR. Genomic DNA from unsorted PBMC was sequenced over ten immunoSEQ deep assay plates. Purified libraries were measured with a Qubit 3.0 fluorometer, size-checked on a Bioanalyzer 2100, and measured again with the KAPA Library Quantification kit. Each immunoSEQ 96-well plate was sequenced on its own single-read 150-cycle Illumina NextSeq 550 flow cell. In the source study's methods: Because the immunoSEQ output held only junctional sequences and lacked quality scores, the filtering could not match the filtering applied to full-length reads. Sequences were annotated with PyIR, a Python wrapper for IgBLAST v1.9, and V/J genes and CDR3 were assigned using IMGT germline references. Reads with weak V/J assignments (E-value above 1e-6), missing CDR3, stop codons, out-of-frame junctions, or ambiguous translated residues were removed. V3J clonotypes were defined by identical inferred V gene, J gene, and CDR3 amino acid sequence. The percentage overlap between two repertoires was calculated by dividing the number of shared unique clonotypes by the size of the smaller repertoire. Three approaches were used to assess repertoire richness: RTK rarefaction, the Chao1 estimator, and Recon v2.1 estimates of unobserved clonotypes. The clones in this table, taken by TCRdb from immuneACCESS, are in-frame only. Not every clone is retained; where verified, under half of the shortfall comes from an unresolved V gene, and the cause of the rest is unknown. That table gives V, J and clone size, and the DNA gave D and trimming. This sample lists more than 400,000 clones; around 80% were detected once. More than 10% of the sample is held by the ten biggest clonotypes.

This sample was taken from a study of shared clonotypes between healthy human individuals (dated by TCRdb to 2020 to 2021). At the level of the whole study: The cohort included a few men and a couple of women between 18 and 49 years of age. Blood TCR repertoires of a handful of healthy adults were deeply sequenced to estimate repertoire size and the extent of clonotype sharing between individuals. To increase sequencing depth and limit assay-specific biases, TCR repertoire library preparation and sequencing were carried out by different laboratories using diverse techniques. Each donor's leukapheresis produced roughly between roughly 0.9 and 8.9 billion PBMCs. Here is what the overall study found, with its caveats: Sampling was limited to blood, and TCR repertoires in tissue likely differ from TCR repertoires in blood. Pairwise subsampling indicated that sequencing depth was expected to affect the degree of clonotype sharing among donors. Because the study included a small number of donors, the genetic and exposure-history diversity represented was limited.

The CDR3 runs 16 amino acids, cysteine and phenylalanine included. Only the CDR3 portion is preserved as DNA: 48 bases, with reading frame beginning at the first base. CDR1 and CDR2 were assigned from the germline V gene (reference sequence) as MNHEY and SMNVEV. Trimming at the junction amounts to 5 bases on V and 0 bases on J, and the germline ends lie 16 bases apart. Sample: PBMCs. The rearranged chain carries TRBV27 and TRBJ1-1, with an unclear D gene assignment. This sequence originates from a woman in her 40s in good health. Some clones in this sample may be carry-over from other donors' samples. The CDR3 has the sequence CASSPAPGIMNTEAFF. The nucleotides are TGTGCCAGCAGTCCGGCCCCGGGCATAATGAACACTGAAGCTTTCTTT.